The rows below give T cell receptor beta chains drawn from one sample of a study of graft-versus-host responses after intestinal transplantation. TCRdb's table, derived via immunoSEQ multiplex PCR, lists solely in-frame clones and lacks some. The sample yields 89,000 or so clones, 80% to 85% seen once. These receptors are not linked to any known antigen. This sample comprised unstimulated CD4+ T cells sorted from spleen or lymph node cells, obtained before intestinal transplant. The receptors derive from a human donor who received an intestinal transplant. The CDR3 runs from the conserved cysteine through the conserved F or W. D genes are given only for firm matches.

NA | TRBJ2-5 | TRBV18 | CASSPQQGSTQETQYF | TGTGCCAGCTCACCACAACAGGGATCTACCCAAGAGACCCAGTACTTC
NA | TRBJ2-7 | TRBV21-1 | CASRNFSGPFSYEQYF | TGTGCCAGCAGGAACTTTAGCGGTCCTTTCTCCTACGAGCAGTACTTC
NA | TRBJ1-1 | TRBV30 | CAWGDRGEAFF | TGTGCCTGGGGCGATCGGGGGGAAGCTTTCTTT
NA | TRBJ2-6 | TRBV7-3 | CASSLGQLAGANVLTF | TGTGCCAGCAGCCTAGGACAGCTAGCTGGGGCCAACGTCCTGACTTTC
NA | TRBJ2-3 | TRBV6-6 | CASSVLAGDTQYF | TGTGCCAGCAGTGTTCTTGCGGGGGATACGCAGTATTTT
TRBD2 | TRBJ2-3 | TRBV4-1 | CASSQEASGGTDTQYF | TGCGCCAGCAGCCAAGAGGCTAGCGGGGGCACAGATACGCAGTATTTT
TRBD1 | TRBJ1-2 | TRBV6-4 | CASSGTGGGYTF | TGTGCCAGCAGCGGGACAGGTGGGGGCTACACCTTC
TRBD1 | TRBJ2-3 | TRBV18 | CASSPRDRTADTQYF | TGTGCCAGCTCACCCCGGGACAGAACAGCAGATACGCAGTATTTT
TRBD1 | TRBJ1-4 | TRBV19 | CASSFYRGYGEKLFF | TGTGCCAGTAGTTTCTACAGGGGTTATGGGGAAAAACTGTTTTTT
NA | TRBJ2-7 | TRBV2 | CASRVYTGYEQYF | TGTGCCAGCAGGGTTTACACAGGATACGAGCAGTACTTC
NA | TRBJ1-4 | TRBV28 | CASSGAAREKLFF | TGTGCCAGCAGTGGGGCGGCAAGAGAAAAACTGTTTTTT
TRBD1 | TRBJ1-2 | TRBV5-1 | CASRPTGEGYGYTF | TGCGCCAGCAGGCCCACAGGGGAAGGATATGGCTACACCTTC